The 21 T cell receptor beta chains in this list originate from one sample, sequenced in a study of Ad26.COV2.S vaccination and SARS-CoV-2 variants. Only in-frame clones appear in the TCRdb table, and some are missing; sequencing was by immunoSEQ multiplex PCR. The data show about 420,000 clones, 88% seen once. Treatment in this sample: about 20 received Ad26.COV2.S at low or high dose, single or two shots; about 5 received placebo; per-sample allocation not given. The investigators took samples on day 63 after the first vaccine or placebo injection. The specimen comprised peripheral blood, sampled in a trial of Ad26.COV2.S vaccine versus placebo. The source is a person between 18 and 60 years old who received the Ad26.COV2.S COVID-19 vaccine or a placebo.

This clone appeared once. The V and J genes are TRBV7-3 and TRBJ2-3; 11 bases map to TRBD2. CDR3 size: 15 residues. In germline, CDR1 is SGHTA, CDR2 FQGTGA. J gave up 2 bases and V 5 bases, and 3 bases lay outside the gene matches. The CDR3: CASSRLAGHTDTQYF. As DNA, the CDR3 is TGTGCCAGCAGCCGACTAGCGGGGCACACAGATACGCAGTATTTT.

The chain employs TRBV19 and TRBJ2-7; D is perhaps TRBD1 or TRBD2 (5 bases each). Germline V gene lookup returns CDR1 LNHDA and CDR2 SQIVND (reference sequence). There are 15 residues in the CDR3. Trimming cost V 5 bases and J 4 bases, with 18 bases left between them. CDR3 DNA sequence: TGTGCCAGTAGTGGCCCCGGGACCGGGAAATACGAGCAGTACTTC. Protein product: CASSGPGTGKYEQYF.

This clone was picked up one time. The chain joins TRBV30 to TRBJ2-7; possible D gene TRBD2, 5 bases. Trimming left V 8 bases short and J 6 bases short, with 17 bases between. CDR1 GTSNPN and CDR2 SVGIG come from the germline V gene (reference sequence). The length of the CDR3 is 12 residues. The CDR3 spells CAGGNGWAEQYF. DNA for the CDR3: TGTGCCGGAGGCAACGGCTGGGCCGAGCAGTACTTC.

A single count supports this clone. The rearrangement joins TRBV28 to TRBJ1-2, with D unresolved. Germline CDR1 MDHEN, CDR2 SYDVKM. With 7 bases removed from V and 6 bases from J, the gap between germline ends came to 21 bases. The CDR3 consists of 15 residues. The CDR3 bases are TGTGCCAGCACCCTAACATCCCCGATTATCCATGGCTACACCTTC. This translates into CASTLTSPIIHGYTF.

The chain uses TRBV7-2 and TRBJ2-5; no reliable D call. V shed 3 bases and J shed 2 bases, with 13 bases lying between them. The germline V gene encodes CDR1 SGHTA and CDR2 FQGNSA. The CDR3 has 15 residues. CDR3 amino acids: CASSFPLGPQETQYF. CDR3 in DNA: TGTGCCAGCAGCTTCCCCTTAGGACCACAAGAGACCCAGTACTTC.

V is TRBV29-1 and J is TRBJ1-1, with D unclear. The CDR3 runs 12 residues. V dropped 6 bases and J dropped 7 bases, with 15 bases sitting between them. Germline V CDR1 and CDR2: SQVTM, ANQGSEA. The CDR3 sequence is CSVTVLSREAFF. DNA of the CDR3: TGCAGCGTGACGGTCCTTTCCCGTGAAGCTTTCTTT.

The chain has TRBV6-5 and TRBJ1-4; D gene uncertain. Germline CDR1 is MNHEY and CDR2 is SVGAGI. This CDR3 is 14 amino acids long. Trimming took 4 bases from V and 7 from J, leaving 13 bases between them. Here the CDR3 DNA reads TGTGCCAGCAGTTGGGGAGCCTTTGGTGAAAAACTGTTTTTT. Translating gives CASSWGAFGEKLFF.

A note on this clone: The sample holds other DNA sequences that translate to the same CDR3. The chain has TRBV19 and TRBJ2-5, with D maybe TRBD1 (5 bases). With 2 bases removed from V and 4 bases from J, the gap between germline ends came to 8 bases. CDR3 length equals 13 residues. Germline lookup yields CDR1 LNHDA and CDR2 SQIVND (reference sequence). The CDR3 spells CASSITGGETQYF. The CDR3 DNA reads TGTGCCAGTAGTATAACAGGCGGAGAGACCCAGTACTTC.

The chain couples TRBV9 to TRBJ2-3; 14 bases agree with TRBD2. Unmatched junction bases numbered 4, after V lost 3 bases and J lost 4 bases. This CDR3 has 16 residues. Germline loops: CDR1 SGDLS, CDR2 YYNGEE. The CDR3 reads CASSARLAGGPDTQYF. The DNA of the CDR3 is TGTGCCAGCAGCGCCCGACTAGCGGGGGGGCCAGATACGCAGTATTTT.

This chain joins TRBV7-8 and TRBJ2-1; D may match TRBD1 or TRBD2 (6 bases each). The CDR3 length is 13 residues. V lost 0 bases and J 13 bases, leaving 13 bases between the germline ends. Germline CDR1 SGHVS, CDR2 FQNEAQ. CDR3 sequence: CASSLALTGAQFF. The CDR3 bases are TGTGCCAGCAGCTTAGCGCTTACGGGGGCCCAGTTCTTC.

This chain links TRBV5-1 with TRBJ1-1; TRBD1 matches at 9 bases. The CDR3 extends over 15 amino acids. Unmatched junction bases numbered 6, after V lost 4 bases and J lost 2 bases. CDR1 is SGHRS, CDR2 YFSETQ, per germline. The CDR3 bases are TGCGCCAGCAGCGTTACACAGGGGGCTAACACTGAAGCTTTCTTT. Its translation: CASSVTQGANTEAFF.

The rearrangement links TRBV3-1 (or the pseudogene TRBV3-2) to TRBJ2-7, with 8 bases that match TRBD1. The CDR3 contains 12 residues. J lost 4 bases, V lost 4 bases, and 0 bases had no gene match. Germline assignment: CDR1 LGHDT and CDR2 YNNKEL (reference sequence). The CDR3 DNA follows: TGTGCCAGCAGCCGACAGGGGTACGAGCAGTACTTC. This encodes CASSRQGYEQYF.

The genes are TRBV6-2 or TRBV6-3 and TRBJ2-1; 12 bases agree with TRBD2. This CDR3 spans 14 amino acids. V lost 5 bases to trimming and J lost 12 bases; unmatched junction nucleotides: 8. In germline, CDR1 is MNHEY, CDR2 SVGEGT. This chain's CDR3 is CASSRLAGALGQFF. Written as DNA, the CDR3 is TGTGCCAGCAGTCGACTAGCGGGGGCCCTGGGGCAGTTCTTC.

The CDR3: CASSHTANSGNTIYF. CDR3 bases: TGCGCCAGCAGCCACACAGCTAACTCTGGAAACACCATATATTTT. The J gene is TRBJ1-3, the V gene TRBV4-3, with unresolved D. Trimming removed 3 bases from V and 0 bases from J, with 9 bases in between. The CDR3 covers 15 residues. Germline V gene sequence: CDR1 LGHNA, CDR2 YSLEER.

This sequence joins TRBV5-4 and TRBJ2-3; 9 nucleotides line up with TRBD1. V shed 0 bases, J shed 6 bases, and the junction held 5 bases outside the gene matches. The CDR3 loop spans 15 amino acids. CDR1 and CDR2 from the germline V gene are SGHNT and YYREEE (reference sequence). The CDR3 DNA sequence: TGTGCCAGCAGCTTGGAACAGGGGGCTCGGGATACGCAGTATTTT. Amino acid sequence: CASSLEQGARDTQYF.

This clone has just one count. This chain joins TRBV5-1 and TRBJ1-2; D is ambiguous. The length of the CDR3 is 14 residues. The V and J ends lost 0 bases and 2 bases respectively, with 8 bases between them. Per germline, CDR1 SGHRS and CDR2 YFSETQ. CDR3 sequence (DNA): TGCGCCAGCAGCTTGGAAGCAGCGAACTATGGCTACACCTTC. Translation gives CASSLEAANYGYTF.

This clone was observed a single time. The rearrangement joins TRBV6-5 to TRBJ2-6; D is unclear. The length of the CDR3 is 15 residues. Trimming stripped 6 bases from V and 0 bases from J, with 9 bases between. Germline V CDR1 and CDR2: MNHEY, SVGAGI. CDR3 in amino acids: CASSKDPSGANVLTF. CDR3 DNA: TGTGCCAGCAGCAAGGACCCCTCTGGGGCCAACGTCCTGACTTTC.

The chain is built from TRBV27 and TRBJ2-7, with TRBD2 as a possible D gene (6 bases). Looked up from germline, CDR1 is MNHEY and CDR2 is SMNVEV (reference sequence). This CDR3 is 15 amino acids long. V was pared by 6 bases and J by 0 bases, with 15 bases between. CDR3 nucleotide sequence: TGTGCCAGCAGCTCCAGCGGGTATAGCTCCTACGAGCAGTACTTC. Its translation: CASSSSGYSSYEQYF.

The V and J genes are TRBV7-2 and TRBJ2-7; possible D gene TRBD1, 5 bases. Germline V CDR1 and CDR2: SGHTA, FQGNSA. The CDR3 totals 15 residues. The V and J ends lost 3 bases and 1 base respectively, with 13 bases between them. DNA of the CDR3: TGTGCCAGCAGCTTGGCGGCAGGGATGTCCTACGAGCAGTACTTC. Translating it yields CASSLAAGMSYEQYF.

The chain employs TRBV30 and TRBJ1-1; tentative D call: TRBD1 (6 bases). V gave up 4 bases and J gave up 3 bases, with 12 bases separating them. This CDR3 is built from 13 residues. Germline CDR1 and CDR2: GTSNPN and SVGIG (reference sequence). DNA of the CDR3: TGTGCCTGGATCAGACAGGCATACACTGAAGCTTTCTTT. It codes for CAWIRQAYTEAFF.

V usage is TRBV15 and J usage is TRBJ2-3, with unresolved D. The CDR3 has 12 residues. Germline V lookup: CDR1 LNHNV, CDR2 YYDKDF (reference sequence). V shed 5 bases and J shed 3 bases, with 6 bases lying between them. For the CDR3, the DNA is TGTGCCACCAGCGGGATTACAGATACGCAGTATTTT. Its translation is CATSGITDTQYF.